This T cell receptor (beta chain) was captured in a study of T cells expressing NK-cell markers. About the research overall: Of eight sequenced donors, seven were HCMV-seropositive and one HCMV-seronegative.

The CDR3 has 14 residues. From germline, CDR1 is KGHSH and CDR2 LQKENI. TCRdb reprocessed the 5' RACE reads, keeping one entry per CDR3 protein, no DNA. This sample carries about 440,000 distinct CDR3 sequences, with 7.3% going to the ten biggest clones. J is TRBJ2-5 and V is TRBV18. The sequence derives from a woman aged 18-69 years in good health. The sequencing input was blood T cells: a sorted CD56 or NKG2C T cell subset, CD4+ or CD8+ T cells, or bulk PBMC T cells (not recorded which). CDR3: CASSPTGPSETQYF.